Below, 25 T cell receptor beta chains from the same sample are listed, as sequenced in a study of human T cells and chemical hapten exposure. From the RACE reads, TCRdb called clonotypes with MiXCR, one entry per CDR3 protein. The table lists some 400,000 distinct CDR3 sequences, 4.5% to 6% of them singletons. Time point described: pre-sensitization, week 0. Treatment defined: therapeutic diphenylcyclopropenone sensitization with weekly scalp DPC. Sequenced here: whole blood, sampled in connection with sensitization to the hapten diphenylcyclopropenone (DPC). The receptors come from a woman aged 50 to 60 with alopecia areata. Some clones in this sample may be carry-over from other donors' samples.

This clonotype was recorded a few times. The chain combines TRBV6-1 with TRBJ1-5; 10 positions match TRBD1. The J segment lost 1 base and the V segment lost 2 bases, leaving 2 bases of the junction unmatched. This CDR3 is built from 16 residues. The germline gives CDR1 MNHNS, CDR2 SASEGT. CDR3 sequence reads: CASSEWGQGSNQPQHF. The CDR3 nucleotides are TGTGCCAGCAGTGAATGGGGACAGGGGAGCAATCAGCCCCAGCATTTT.

This clonotype showed up just a few times. This chain uses TRBV7-2 with TRBJ1-1; 7 bases align to TRBD1. The CDR3 length is 15 residues. V shed 2 bases, J shed 1 base, and the junction held 4 bases outside the gene matches. Germline values: CDR1 SGHTA, CDR2 FQGNSA. The CDR3 nucleotides read TGTGCCAGCAGCTTACTGGGGACAGCGAACACTGAAGCTTTCTTT. Translation: CASSLLGTANTEAFF.

The chain joins TRBV29-1 to TRBJ1-5, with 8 nucleotides matching TRBD1. V gave up 6 bases and J gave up 6 bases; unmatched junction bases: 7. The CDR3 sequence is 13 residues long. Looked up from germline, CDR1 is SQVTM and CDR2 is ANQGSEA. The CDR3 sequence is CSVLTGAGQPQHF. In nucleotides, the CDR3 is TGCAGCGTCCTGACAGGGGCTGGTCAGCCCCAGCATTTT.

V is TRBV7-2 and J is TRBJ1-6; D is undetermined. Trimming removed 2 bases at V and 5 bases at J, with 22 bases between. Germline assignment: CDR1 SGHTA and CDR2 FQGNSA. This CDR3 has 19 amino acids. The CDR3 loop is CASSLPSRRRLWDNSPLHF. CDR3 in DNA: TGTGCCAGCAGCTTACCGAGCAGGAGACGGCTGTGGGATAATTCACCCCTCCACTTT.

The CDR3 sequence is CASSRPRDTQYF. In DNA, the CDR3 is TGTGCCAGCAGTCGACCCCGAGATACGCAGTATTTT. J is TRBJ2-3 and V is TRBV2; D not certain. V gave up 5 bases and J gave up 5 bases, with 8 bases separating them. The CDR3 covers 12 residues. The germline V gene has CDR1 SNHLY and CDR2 FYNNEI.

This chain connects TRBV2 to TRBJ2-1; 12 bases fit TRBD2. The CDR3 sequence is 16 residues long. Germline V gene sequence: CDR1 SNHLY, CDR2 FYNNEI. With V trimmed by 4 bases and J by 2 bases, 3 bases remained unmatched. The CDR3 DNA reads as TGTGCCAGCAGTGGGGCTAGCGGGAGGGCCTACAATGAGCAGTTCTTC. This encodes CASSGASGRAYNEQFF.

The chain couples TRBV2 to TRBJ1-2; D call uncertain. CDR3 length equals 13 residues. V lost 6 bases to trimming and J lost 3 bases, with 11 bases between them. The germline gives CDR1 SNHLY, CDR2 FYNNEI. The CDR3 DNA reads as TGTGCCAGCAGGGAAAGAGTAGACTATGGCTACACCTTC. Translated, it gives CASRERVDYGYTF. Full variable domain (remainder filled in from reference TRBV2 and TRBJ1-2): EPEVTQTPSHQVTQMGQEVILRCVPISNHLYFYWYRQILGQKVEFLVSFYNNEISEKSEIFDDQFSVERPDGSNFTLKIRSTKLEDSAMYFCASRERVDYGYTFGSGTRLTVV.

The sample holds a few counts of this clonotype. The V call is TRBV5-1, the J call TRBJ1-1, with a tentative D call TRBD1 (6 bases). Germline V gene sequence: CDR1 SGHRS, CDR2 YFSETQ. The CDR3 length is 14 residues. The germline V and J ends were trimmed by 2 bases and 0 bases, with 8 bases remaining between them. This chain's CDR3 is CASSFQGMNTEAFF. The CDR3 region has the DNA TGCGCCAGCAGCTTCCAGGGGATGAACACTGAAGCTTTCTTT.

The rearrangement uses TRBV3-1 and TRBJ2-2; unclear D gene. Germline V gene sequence: CDR1 LGHDT, CDR2 YNNKEL (reference sequence). V gave up 3 bases and J gave up 3 bases, with 8 bases separating them. The CDR3 runs to 14 residues. CDR3 loop: CASSHLTDTGELFF. The CDR3, as DNA: TGTGCCAGCAGCCACTTGACCGACACCGGGGAGCTGTTTTTT.

This clonotype showed up many times. This chain links TRBV7-2 with TRBJ1-1; the D gene is possibly TRBD1 (6 bases). CDR3 length: 14 residues. Trimming took 5 bases from V and 7 from J, leaving 17 bases between them. CDR1 is SGHTA, CDR2 FQGNSA, per germline. The CDR3 region is CASSATTGNGEAFF. CDR3 coding DNA: TGTGCCAGCAGCGCTACGACAGGAAACGGTGAAGCTTTCTTT.

This clonotype was seen many times. This chain links TRBV29-1 with TRBJ2-1; 7 nucleotides align to TRBD1. The J segment lost 10 bases and the V segment lost 4 bases, leaving 4 bases of the junction unmatched. Germline CDR1 and CDR2: SQVTM and ANQGSEA. CDR3 length equals 11 residues. CDR3 bases: TGCAGCGTTGTTTCCAGGGGGGAGCAGTTCTTC. Translated: CSVVSRGEQFF.

The chain recombines TRBV20-1 with TRBJ2-4, with 7 bases fitting TRBD1. CDR1 DFQATT and CDR2 SNEGSKA come from the germline V gene (reference sequence). V was pared by 6 bases and J by 0 bases, with 11 bases of the junction left unmatched. The CDR3 sequence is 16 residues long. The CDR3 loop is CSAYRTGGGAKNIQYF. DNA of the CDR3: TGCAGTGCATACCGGACAGGTGGAGGAGCCAAAAACATTCAGTACTTC.

The sample holds many counts of this clonotype. The chain employs TRBV6-6 and TRBJ1-2; D remains unclear. Trimming left V 6 bases short and J 0 bases short, with 11 bases between. CDR1 MNHNY and CDR2 SVGAGI come from the germline V gene (reference sequence). CDR3 length equals 14 residues. CDR3 sequence reads: CASRQTLTNYGYTF. The DNA for the CDR3 is TGTGCCAGCAGACAGACCCTAACTAACTATGGCTACACCTTC.

There are a few counts of this clonotype. J is TRBJ2-3 and V is TRBV6-2 or TRBV6-3; D unresolved. This CDR3 spans 13 amino acids. Germline assignment: CDR1 MNHEY and CDR2 SVGEGT. The V and J ends lost 0 bases and 7 bases respectively, with 8 bases between them. This CDR3 is CASSYSKGNTQYF. Here the CDR3 DNA reads TGTGCCAGCAGTTACTCTAAAGGGAATACGCAGTATTTT.

This clonotype was recorded many times. V usage is TRBV10-3 and J usage is TRBJ2-3, with 7 bases matching TRBD1. Trimming cost V 3 bases and J 0 bases; bases outside gene matches: 12. CDR3 length equals 18 residues. The germline gives CDR1 ENHRY, CDR2 SYGVKD. The CDR3 reads CAISDSRKGAQSTDTQYF. The DNA of the CDR3 is TGTGCCATCAGTGACTCTCGAAAGGGGGCCCAAAGCACAGATACGCAGTATTTT.

This clonotype was seen ten or more times. J is TRBJ1-1 and V is TRBV3-1; unclear D gene. CDR1 and CDR2 from the germline V gene are LGHDT and YNNKEL (reference sequence). V was cut by 5 bases and J by 1 base, with 11 bases left in between. The CDR3 contains 14 residues. The CDR3 nucleotides are TGTGCCAGCAGCTCAGCCGGGTCGAACACTGAAGCTTTCTTT. It translates to CASSSAGSNTEAFF.

The table lists this clonotype with many counts. The chain has TRBV29-1 and TRBJ2-2; 7 positions match TRBD1. Germline V gene lookup returns CDR1 SQVTM and CDR2 ANQGSEA. With V trimmed by 2 bases and J by 4 bases, 4 bases remained unmatched. CDR3 length: 14 residues. CDR3 loop: CSVEWGQSTGELFF. As DNA, the CDR3 is TGCAGCGTTGAATGGGGACAGAGCACCGGGGAGCTGTTTTTT.

This clonotype was observed many times. The gene calls are TRBV28 and TRBJ1-5; D ambiguous. The CDR3 is 16 residues long. Germline loops: CDR1 MDHEN, CDR2 SYDVKM. V was clipped by 6 bases and J by 8 bases, with 23 bases between them. The CDR3 protein is CASSRPGWEVAEPQHF. CDR3 sequence (DNA): TGTGCCAGCAGCCGCCCGGGGTGGGAGGTCGCGGAGCCCCAGCATTTT.

The J gene is TRBJ2-2, the V gene TRBV6-5, with a tentative D call TRBD2 (6 bases). V shed 10 bases and J shed 2 bases, with 14 bases lying between them. The CDR3 has 14 amino acids. Per the germline V gene, CDR1 is MNHEY and CDR2 is SVGAGI. The CDR3: CATLVGSNTGELFF. The CDR3 DNA reads TGTGCCACCTTAGTCGGGAGCAACACCGGGGAGCTGTTTTTT.

The table lists this clonotype with many counts. V is TRBV20-1 and J is TRBJ1-1, with no clear D. The V gene's germline CDR1 is DFQATT and CDR2 SNEGSKA (reference sequence). Trimming took 3 bases from V and 8 from J, leaving 13 bases between them. This CDR3 has 12 amino acids. The CDR3 DNA is TGCAGTGCTAGTGGGCCCAGTAGCGAAGCTTTCTTT. This codes for CSASGPSSEAFF.

This clonotype was recorded many times. The rearrangement uses TRBV7-3 and TRBJ1-1; D remains ambiguous. The V gene lost 2 bases and the J gene lost 2 bases, with 9 bases spanning the gap. Germline V CDR1 and CDR2: SGHTA, FQGTGA. The length of the CDR3 is 14 residues. CDR3 in amino acids: CASSLSPDNTEAFF. DNA of the CDR3: TGTGCCAGCAGCTTATCACCAGACAACACTGAAGCTTTCTTT.

This clonotype was counted between two and nine times. The rearrangement links TRBV7-8 to TRBJ2-5; TRBD2 agrees at 10 bases. The CDR3 is 16 amino acids. Germline V gene lookup returns CDR1 SGHVS and CDR2 FQNEAQ. The V segment lost 1 base and the J segment 0 bases; nucleotides outside the gene matches: 2. The CDR3 sequence: CASSLGAGGNQETQYF. As DNA, the CDR3 is TGTGCCAGCAGCTTAGGAGCGGGAGGGAACCAAGAGACCCAGTACTTC. The entire variable domain, with the rest obtained from reference TRBV7-8 and TRBJ2-5, is as follows: GAGVSQSPRYKVAKRGQDVALRCDPISGHVSLFWYQQALGQGPEFLTYFQNEAQLDKSGLPSDRFFAERPEGSVSTLKIQRTQQEDSAVYLCASSLGAGGNQETQYFGPGTRLLVL.

V usage is TRBV6-6 and J usage is TRBJ1-5; TRBD1 agrees at 7 bases. The V gene end was trimmed by 6 bases and the J gene end by 3 bases; junction bases not matched to a gene: 5. The CDR3 runs to 14 residues. Germline values: CDR1 MNHNY, CDR2 SVGAGI (reference sequence). The CDR3 here is CASRSGTVNQPQHF. The CDR3 DNA reads TGTGCCAGCAGAAGTGGGACAGTCAATCAGCCCCAGCATTTT.

The sample holds a few counts of this clonotype. The CDR3 spells CASSRTGDGQPQHF. CDR3 sequence (DNA): TGTGCCAGCAGCAGGACAGGCGACGGACAGCCCCAGCATTTT. V usage is TRBV12-3 or TRBV12-4 and J usage is TRBJ1-5; 7 positions match TRBD1. There are 14 residues in the CDR3. The V gene end was trimmed by 6 bases and the J gene end by 7 bases; junction bases not matched to a gene: 9.

This clonotype was seen many times. The gene calls are TRBV7-2 and TRBJ2-5; tentatively, D is TRBD2 (6 bases). The germline V and J ends were trimmed by 1 base and 2 bases, with 11 bases remaining between them. The germline V gene encodes CDR1 SGHTA and CDR2 FQGNSA. The CDR3 runs to 15 residues. This CDR3 is CASSLGRALQETQYF. In DNA, the CDR3 is TGTGCCAGCAGCTTAGGGAGGGCCCTACAAGAGACCCAGTACTTC.